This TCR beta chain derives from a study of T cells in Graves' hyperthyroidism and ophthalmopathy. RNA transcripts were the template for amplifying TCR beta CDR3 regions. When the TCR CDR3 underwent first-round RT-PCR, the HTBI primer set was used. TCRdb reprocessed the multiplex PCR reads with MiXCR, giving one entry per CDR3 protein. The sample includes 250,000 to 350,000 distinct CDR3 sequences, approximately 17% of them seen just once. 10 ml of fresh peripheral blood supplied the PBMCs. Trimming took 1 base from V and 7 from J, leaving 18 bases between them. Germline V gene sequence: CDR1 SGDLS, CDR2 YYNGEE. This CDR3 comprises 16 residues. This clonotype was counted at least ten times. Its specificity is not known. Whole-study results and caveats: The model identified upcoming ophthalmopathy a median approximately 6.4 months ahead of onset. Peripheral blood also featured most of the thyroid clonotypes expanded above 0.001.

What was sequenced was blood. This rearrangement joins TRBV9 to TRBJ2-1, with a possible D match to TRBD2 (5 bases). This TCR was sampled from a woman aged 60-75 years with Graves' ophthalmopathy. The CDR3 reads CASSVMAGALRNEQFF. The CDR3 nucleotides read TGTGCCAGCAGCGTAATGGCGGGCGCCCTGAGAAATGAGCAGTTCTTC.